The 13 T cell receptor beta chains below were found in one sample sequenced in a study of T cells in Graves' hyperthyroidism and ophthalmopathy. RNA transcripts were the template for amplifying TCR beta CDR3 regions. First-round RT-PCR of the TCR CDR3 relied on the HTBI primer set. A single record per CDR3 protein comes from TCRdb applying MiXCR to the multiplex PCR reads. The sample consists of about 720,000 distinct CDR3 sequences, 16% of them appearing once. The sequencing input was blood. These receptor sequences come from a man between 18 and 29 years old with Graves' hyperthyroidism.

This clonotype came up a few times. This chain links TRBV5-5 with TRBJ1-2; D is ambiguous. Trimming left V 4 bases short and J 5 bases short, with 15 bases between. The CDR3 loop spans 14 amino acids. Germline V gene sequence: CDR1 SGHKS, CDR2 YYEKEE (reference sequence). CDR3 DNA: TGTGCCAGCAGCGCTAGGACGTTCGGGTATGGCTACACCTTC. It encodes CASSARTFGYGYTF.

This clonotype came up a few times. J is TRBJ2-3 and V is TRBV3-1, with TRBD1 as a possible D gene (6 bases). V dropped 0 bases and J dropped 5 bases, with 9 bases sitting between them. The CDR3 runs 14 residues. CDR1 is LGHDT and CDR2 is YNNKEL in the germline V gene (reference sequence). CDR3 residues: CASSQEGTLDTQYF. Here the CDR3 DNA reads TGTGCCAGCAGCCAAGAAGGGACACTAGATACGCAGTATTTT.

The V call is TRBV20-1, the J call TRBJ2-7; the match to TRBD2 covers 14 bases. Germline CDR1 is DFQATT and CDR2 is SNEGSKA (reference sequence). The CDR3 totals 16 residues. J gave up 2 bases and V 6 bases, and 9 bases lay outside the gene matches. This CDR3 reads CSAKGLAGGIPYEQYF. CDR3 nucleotides: TGCAGTGCAAAAGGACTAGCGGGAGGTATACCCTACGAGCAGTACTTC.

This clonotype turned up a few times. The V call is TRBV19, the J call TRBJ1-1; D is possibly TRBD1 (5 bases). The CDR3 contains 16 residues. Per germline, CDR1 LNHDA and CDR2 SQIVND (reference sequence). V was pared by 5 bases and J by 1 base, with 17 bases between. The CDR3 DNA follows: TGTGCCAGTAGTTCACGATGGCGGGGGAGGAACACTGAAGCTTTCTTT. Encoded protein: CASSSRWRGRNTEAFF.

This clonotype turned up a few times. The chain joins TRBV12-3 or TRBV12-4 to TRBJ2-7; D remains ambiguous. V was shortened by 4 bases and J by 3 bases, with 7 bases between the two germline ends. The CDR3 has 12 amino acids. In nucleotides, the CDR3 is TGTGCCAGCAGTTACAAAAACTACGAGCAGTACTTC. Translating gives CASSYKNYEQYF.

The J gene is TRBJ2-7, the V gene TRBV6-1; D unresolved. This CDR3 comprises 12 residues. V was cut by 1 base and J by 5 bases, with 6 bases left in between. In germline, CDR1 is MNHNS, CDR2 SASEGT. CDR3 nucleotides: TGTGCCAGCAGTGAAGAGTTAGACGAGCAGTACTTC. Its translation: CASSEELDEQYF.

The chain combines TRBV25-1 with TRBJ2-7, with a possible D match to TRBD1 (6 bases). The V end was cut by 6 bases, the J end by 5 bases, with 23 bases between. Germline V gene sequence: CDR1 MGHDK, CDR2 SYGVNS. CDR3 length equals 16 residues. The CDR3 coding sequence is TGTGCCAGCAGCCCGTGGCCCTCAGGGGCCCGGGACGAGCAGTACTTC. Protein: CASSPWPSGARDEQYF.

This clonotype has a count of ten or more. The chain couples TRBV20-1 to TRBJ2-5, with 12 bases fitting TRBD2. This CDR3 spans 14 amino acids. V was pared by 4 bases and J by 4 bases, with 4 bases of the junction left unmatched. Per germline, CDR1 DFQATT and CDR2 SNEGSKA (reference sequence). CDR3 bases: TGCAGTGCTACCCCGGGACTAGCGGGAGAGACCCAGTACTTC. Amino acid sequence: CSATPGLAGETQYF.

The chain couples TRBV15 to TRBJ2-4; D remains unclear. Germline CDR1 LNHNV, CDR2 YYDKDF (reference sequence). The CDR3 totals 15 residues. V was pared by 3 bases and J by 0 bases, with 9 bases between. CDR3 sequence (DNA): TGTGCCACCAGCAGTGAGATCATAGCCAAAAACATTCAGTACTTC. It yields the protein CATSSEIIAKNIQYF.

This clonotype was seen a few times. The chain is built from TRBV5-1 and TRBJ1-4, with TRBD1 matching 10 bases. Germline loops: CDR1 SGHRS, CDR2 YFSETQ. This CDR3 is 15 amino acids long. With V trimmed by 5 bases and J by 4 bases, 5 bases remained unmatched. Here the CDR3 reads CASRLRTGGNEKLFF. For the CDR3, the DNA is TGCGCCAGCAGATTAAGGACAGGGGGTAATGAAAAACTGTTTTTT.

CDR3 nucleotides: TGTGCCATCACCTCAGGGACGGACGCGCGGGGAAACACCATATATTTT. Encoded protein: CAITSGTDARGNTIYF. The rearrangement joins TRBV10-3 to TRBJ1-3, with D maybe TRBD1 (5 bases). This CDR3 region has 16 residues. Trimming removed 7 bases from V and 4 bases from J, with 20 bases in between. Per the germline V gene, CDR1 is ENHRY and CDR2 is SYGVKD.

There are a few counts of this clonotype. The chain couples TRBV27 to TRBJ2-3; D not certain. Germline V CDR1 and CDR2: MNHEY, SMNVEV (reference sequence). This CDR3 spans 15 amino acids. V lost 5 bases, J lost 4 bases, and 16 bases lay in between. The CDR3 DNA reads TGTGCCAGCAGTACCGGCGACCCAGTGGCAGATACGCAGTATTTT. Its protein is CASSTGDPVADTQYF.

The V and J genes are TRBV5-1 and TRBJ1-5, with D perhaps matching TRBD1 (5 bases). The germline gives CDR1 SGHRS, CDR2 YFSETQ. Trimming removed 0 bases from V and 3 bases from J, with 10 bases in between. The CDR3 is made up of 15 amino acids. CDR3 sequence reads: CASSLEAGLNQPQHF. The CDR3 region has the DNA TGCGCCAGCAGCTTGGAGGCAGGGCTCAATCAGCCCCAGCATTTT. The full variable domain, completed using reference TRBV5-1 and TRBJ1-5, is KAGVTQTPRYLIKTRGQQVTLSCSPISGHRSVSWYQQTPGQGLQFLFEYFSETQRNKGNFPGRFSGRQFSNSRSEMNVSTLELGDSALYLCASSLEAGLNQPQHFGDGTRLSIL.